This entry is about one TCR beta chain. The source of the sample is a study of OX40 agonist ivuxolimab in advanced cancers. Study as a whole: Patients received the agonistic anti-OX40 (CD134) antibody ivuxolimab. In three patients, partial responses were observed, one with hepatocellular carcinoma and two with cutaneous melanoma.

Produced via immunoSEQ multiplex PCR; TCRdb's table is partial and in-frame only. The table includes about 62,000 clones, 87% detected once. The source is an adult with an advanced solid tumor such as melanoma, head and neck, liver or kidney cancer. The specimen was CD4+ or CD8+ T cells sorted from blood, collected in a trial of the OX40 agonist ivuxolimab.

CDR3 coding DNA: TGTGCCAGTATTCCGGGAGCGTTCGGGGAGCTGTTTTTT. Translating gives CASIPGAFGELFF. The V gene is TRBV19, the J gene TRBJ2-2, with TRBD2 as a possible D gene (6 bases). V was shortened by 7 bases and J by 7 bases, with 13 bases between the two germline ends. CDR1 and CDR2 from the germline V gene are LNHDA and SQIVND (reference sequence). CDR3 size: 13 residues.